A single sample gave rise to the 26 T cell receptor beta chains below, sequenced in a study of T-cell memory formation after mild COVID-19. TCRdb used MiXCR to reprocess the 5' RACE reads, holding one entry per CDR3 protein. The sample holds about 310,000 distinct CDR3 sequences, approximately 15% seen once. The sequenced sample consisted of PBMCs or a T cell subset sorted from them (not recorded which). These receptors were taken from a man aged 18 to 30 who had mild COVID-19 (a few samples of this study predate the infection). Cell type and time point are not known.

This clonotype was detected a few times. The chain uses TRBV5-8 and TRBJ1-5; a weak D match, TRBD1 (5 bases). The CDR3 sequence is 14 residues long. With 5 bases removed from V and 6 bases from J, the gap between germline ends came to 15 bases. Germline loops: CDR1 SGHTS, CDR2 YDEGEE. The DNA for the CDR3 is TGTGCCAGCAGACTAACTCAGGGTTCTCAGCCCCAGCATTTT. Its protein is CASRLTQGSQPQHF.

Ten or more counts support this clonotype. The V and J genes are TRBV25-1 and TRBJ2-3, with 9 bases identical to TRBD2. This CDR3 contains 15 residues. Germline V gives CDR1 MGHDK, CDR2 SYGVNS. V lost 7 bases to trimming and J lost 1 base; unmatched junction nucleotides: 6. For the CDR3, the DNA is TGTGCCAGCACCCCAAAGCGGGGGGGCACAGATACGCAGTATTTT. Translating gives CASTPKRGGTDTQYF.

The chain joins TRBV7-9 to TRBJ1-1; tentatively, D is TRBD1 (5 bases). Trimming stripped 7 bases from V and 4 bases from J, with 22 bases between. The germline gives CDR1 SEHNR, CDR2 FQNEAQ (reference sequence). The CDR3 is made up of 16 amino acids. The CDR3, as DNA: TGTGCCAGCATCCCCCCTCACCACCGGGGGGGCACTGAAGCTTTCTTT. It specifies CASIPPHHRGGTEAFF.

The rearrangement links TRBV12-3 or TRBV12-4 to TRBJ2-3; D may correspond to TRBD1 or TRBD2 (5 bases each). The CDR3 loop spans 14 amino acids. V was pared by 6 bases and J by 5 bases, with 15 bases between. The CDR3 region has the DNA TGTGCCAGCAGCCCTGGGACGGCGGGAGATACGCAGTATTTT. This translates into CASSPGTAGDTQYF.

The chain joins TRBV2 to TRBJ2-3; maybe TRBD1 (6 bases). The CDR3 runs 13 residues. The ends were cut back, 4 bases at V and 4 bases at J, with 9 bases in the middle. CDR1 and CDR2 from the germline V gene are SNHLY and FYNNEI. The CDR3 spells CASSGQAADTQYF. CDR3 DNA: TGTGCCAGCAGTGGACAGGCTGCAGATACGCAGTATTTT.

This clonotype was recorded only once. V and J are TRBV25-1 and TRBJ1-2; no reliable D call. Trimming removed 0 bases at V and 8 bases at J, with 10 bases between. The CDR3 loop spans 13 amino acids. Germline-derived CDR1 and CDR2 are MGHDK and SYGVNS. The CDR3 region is CASSEYFGSGYTF. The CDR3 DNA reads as TGTGCCAGCAGTGAATATTTCGGGAGCGGCTACACCTTC.

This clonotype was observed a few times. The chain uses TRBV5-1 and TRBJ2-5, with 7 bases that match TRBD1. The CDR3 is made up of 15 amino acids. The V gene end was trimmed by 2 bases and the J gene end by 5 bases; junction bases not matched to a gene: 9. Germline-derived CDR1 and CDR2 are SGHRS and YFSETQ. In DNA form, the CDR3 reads TGCGCCAGCAGCTTAACAACAGGGGTACGGGAGACCCAGTACTTC. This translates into CASSLTTGVRETQYF.

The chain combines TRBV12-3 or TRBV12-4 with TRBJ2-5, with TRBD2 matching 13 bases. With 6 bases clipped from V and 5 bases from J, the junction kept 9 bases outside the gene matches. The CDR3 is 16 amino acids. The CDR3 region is CASRDRTSGGRETQYF. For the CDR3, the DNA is TGTGCCAGCAGGGACAGGACTAGCGGGGGTAGGGAGACCCAGTACTTC.

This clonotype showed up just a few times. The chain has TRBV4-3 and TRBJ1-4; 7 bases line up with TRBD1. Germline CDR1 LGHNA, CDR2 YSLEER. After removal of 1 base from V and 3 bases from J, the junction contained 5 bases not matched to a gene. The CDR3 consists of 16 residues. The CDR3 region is CASSQGPGQANEKLFF. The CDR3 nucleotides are TGCGCCAGCAGCCAAGGACCAGGACAGGCTAATGAAAAACTGTTTTTT.

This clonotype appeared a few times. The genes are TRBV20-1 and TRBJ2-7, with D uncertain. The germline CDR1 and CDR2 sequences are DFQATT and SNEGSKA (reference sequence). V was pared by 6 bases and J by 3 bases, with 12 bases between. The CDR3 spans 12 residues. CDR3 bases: TGCAGTGCGCTACTGGCGCGCTACGAGCAGTACTTC. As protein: CSALLARYEQYF.

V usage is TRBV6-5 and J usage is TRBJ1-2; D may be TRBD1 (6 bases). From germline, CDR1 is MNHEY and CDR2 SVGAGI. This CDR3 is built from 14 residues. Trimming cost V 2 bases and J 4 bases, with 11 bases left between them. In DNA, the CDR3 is TGTGCCAGCAGTTACCAGGGGAACTTCTATGGCTACACCTTC. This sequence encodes CASSYQGNFYGYTF.

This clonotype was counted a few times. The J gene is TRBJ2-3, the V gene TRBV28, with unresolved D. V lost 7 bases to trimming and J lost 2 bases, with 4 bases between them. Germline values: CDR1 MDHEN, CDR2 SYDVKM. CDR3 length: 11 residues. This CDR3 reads CASINTDTQYF. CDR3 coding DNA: TGTGCCAGCATCAACACAGATACGCAGTATTTT.

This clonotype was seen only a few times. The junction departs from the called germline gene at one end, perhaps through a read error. The CDR3 region is CASSLGPGTSGGAFDF. CDR3 DNA: TGCGCCAGCAGCTTGGGACCCGGGACTAGCGGGGGGGCCTTCGATTTT. This chain links TRBV5-1 with TRBJ2-3; 16 positions match TRBD2. The CDR3 loop spans 16 amino acids. Germline-derived CDR1 and CDR2 are SGHRS and YFSETQ.

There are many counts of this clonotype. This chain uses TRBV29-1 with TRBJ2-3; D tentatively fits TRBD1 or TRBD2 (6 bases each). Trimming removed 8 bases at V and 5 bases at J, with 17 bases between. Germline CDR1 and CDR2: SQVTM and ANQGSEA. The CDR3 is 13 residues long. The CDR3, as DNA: TGCAGCTCTCGTAGGGGGGCGGAAGATACGCAGTATTTT. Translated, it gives CSSRRGAEDTQYF.

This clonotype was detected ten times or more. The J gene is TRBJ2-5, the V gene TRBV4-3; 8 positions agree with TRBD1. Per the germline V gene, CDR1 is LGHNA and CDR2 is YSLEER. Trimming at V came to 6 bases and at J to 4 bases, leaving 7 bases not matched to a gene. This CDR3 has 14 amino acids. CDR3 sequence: CASSWTGIGETQYF. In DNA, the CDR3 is TGCGCCAGCAGTTGGACAGGGATAGGAGAGACCCAGTACTTC.

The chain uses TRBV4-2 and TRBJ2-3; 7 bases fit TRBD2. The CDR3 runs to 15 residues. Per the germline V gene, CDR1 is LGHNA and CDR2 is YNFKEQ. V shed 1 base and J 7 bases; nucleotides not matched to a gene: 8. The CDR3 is CASSQGRGGSNTQYF. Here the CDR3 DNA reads TGTGCCAGCAGCCAAGGCCGCGGGGGTTCGAATACGCAGTATTTT.

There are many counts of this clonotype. CDR3: CASSQWARENTGELFF. The CDR3 DNA reads as TGCGCCAGCAGCCAATGGGCCCGGGAGAACACCGGGGAGCTGTTTTTT. The chain combines TRBV4-3 with TRBJ2-2; D perhaps matches TRBD2 (5 bases). The CDR3 is 16 amino acids. The V and J ends lost 2 bases and 1 base respectively, with 11 bases between them. Germline V gene sequence: CDR1 LGHNA, CDR2 YSLEER.

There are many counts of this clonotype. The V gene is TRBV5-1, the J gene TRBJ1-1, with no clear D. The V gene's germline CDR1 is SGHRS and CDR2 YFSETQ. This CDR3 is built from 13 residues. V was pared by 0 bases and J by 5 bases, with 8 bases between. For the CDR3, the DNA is TGCGCCAGCAGCTTGGCTGGGGTTACTGAAGCTTTCTTT. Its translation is CASSLAGVTEAFF.

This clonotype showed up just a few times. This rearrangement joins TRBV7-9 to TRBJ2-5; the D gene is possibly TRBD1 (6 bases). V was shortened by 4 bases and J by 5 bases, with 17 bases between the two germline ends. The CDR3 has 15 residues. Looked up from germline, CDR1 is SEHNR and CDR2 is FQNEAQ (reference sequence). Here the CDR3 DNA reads TGTGCCAGCAGCTACGCTTTGGGGGCCCCGGAGACCCAGTACTTC. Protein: CASSYALGAPETQYF. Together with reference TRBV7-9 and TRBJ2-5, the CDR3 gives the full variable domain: DTGVSQNPRHKITKRGQNVTFRCDPISEHNRLYWYRQTLGQGPEFLTYFQNEAQLEKSRLLSDRFSAERPKGSFSTLEIQRTEQGDSAMYLCASSYALGAPETQYFGPGTRLLVL.

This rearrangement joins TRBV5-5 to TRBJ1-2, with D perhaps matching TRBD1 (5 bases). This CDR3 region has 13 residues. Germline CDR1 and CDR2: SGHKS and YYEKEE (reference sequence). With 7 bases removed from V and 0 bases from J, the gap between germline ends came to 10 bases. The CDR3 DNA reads TGTGCCAGCGGGACGGCGGCTAACTATGGCTACACCTTC. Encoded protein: CASGTAANYGYTF.

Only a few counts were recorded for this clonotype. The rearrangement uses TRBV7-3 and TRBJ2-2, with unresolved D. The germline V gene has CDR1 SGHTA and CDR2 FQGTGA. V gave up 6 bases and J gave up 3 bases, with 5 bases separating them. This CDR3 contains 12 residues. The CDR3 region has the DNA TGTGCCAGCAGATCATACACCGGGGAGCTGTTTTTT. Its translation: CASRSYTGELFF.

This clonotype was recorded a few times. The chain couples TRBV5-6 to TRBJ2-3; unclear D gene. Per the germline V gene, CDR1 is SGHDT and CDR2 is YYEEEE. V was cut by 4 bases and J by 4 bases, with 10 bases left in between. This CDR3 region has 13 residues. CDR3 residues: CASSTKVSDTQYF. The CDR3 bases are TGTGCCAGCAGCACCAAAGTCTCAGATACGCAGTATTTT.

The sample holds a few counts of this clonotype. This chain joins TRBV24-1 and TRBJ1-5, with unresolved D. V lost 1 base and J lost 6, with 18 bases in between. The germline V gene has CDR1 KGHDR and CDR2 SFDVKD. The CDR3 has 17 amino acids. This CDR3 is CATSDFGGDGPGQPQHF. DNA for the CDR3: TGTGCCACCAGTGATTTTGGTGGAGACGGGCCAGGTCAGCCCCAGCATTTT.

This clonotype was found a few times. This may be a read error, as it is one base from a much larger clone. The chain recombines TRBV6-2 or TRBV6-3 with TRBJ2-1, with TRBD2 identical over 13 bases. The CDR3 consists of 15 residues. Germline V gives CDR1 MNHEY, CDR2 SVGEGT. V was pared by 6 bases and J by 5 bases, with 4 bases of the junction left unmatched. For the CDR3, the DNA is TGTGCCAGCAGCCCTACTAGCGGGGGGGACAATGAGCAGTTCTTC. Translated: CASSPTSGGDNEQFF.

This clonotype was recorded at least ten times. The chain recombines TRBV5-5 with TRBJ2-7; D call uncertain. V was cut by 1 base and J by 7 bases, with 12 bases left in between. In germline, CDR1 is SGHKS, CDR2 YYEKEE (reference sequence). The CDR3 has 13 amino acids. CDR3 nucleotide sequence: TGTGCCAGCAGCTTGCTGACGGATGGAGAGCAGTACGTC. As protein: CASSLLTDGEQYV.

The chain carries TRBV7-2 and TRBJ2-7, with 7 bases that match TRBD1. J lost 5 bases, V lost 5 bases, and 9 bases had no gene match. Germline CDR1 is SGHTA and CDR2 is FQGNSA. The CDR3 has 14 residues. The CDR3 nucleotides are TGTGCCAGCAGCCTGATGACAGGGCCGAACGAGCAGTACTTC. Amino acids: CASSLMTGPNEQYF.